Here is one T cell receptor beta chain with its context. This clone's antigen is unknown. Per-base qualities were not stored, and no clone one base away is much larger. This specimen belongs to a study of identical twins (dated by TCRdb to about 2016). In the study overall: To test whether fetal clonotypes persist, this study deep-sequenced TCR alpha and beta repertoires from monozygotic twins, from unrelated adults of various ages, and from cord blood. Replicate twin experiments were performed at different times using different library preparation protocols to rule out contamination.

General conclusions and limits of the study: Zero-insertion analyses could be partly confounded by invariant T cells such as MAIT and iNKT, though diverse VJ usage argued against such confounding for most clonotypes. In monozygotic twins, recombination models systematically underestimated out-of-frame TCR alpha sharing, but the models matched the sharing seen between unrelated individuals. A weaker excess of twin sharing was found in beta out-of-frame sequences because the signal-to-noise ratio was lowered by fewer shared sequences. Because the same donors could not be followed over many years, the conclusions relied on cross-sectional statistical analysis. Abundant cord blood beta clonotypes carried fewer insertions; young adult naive repertoires showed a weaker similar trend, while memory repertoires showed none. Out-of-frame TCR alpha sequences shared between twins showed an excess of low generation-probability sequences compared with coincidental sharing between unrelated individuals.

The library was obtained by 5' RACE. Sequencing was performed on an Illumina HiSeq 2000. Template switching added a universal primer binding site, and the final cDNA carried a unique molecular identifier that allowed TCR cDNA molecules to be counted accurately. Specific primers in the conserved constant-segment region were used to synthesize first-strand cDNA for the TCR alpha and beta chains. To control for contamination, every cDNA library was double barcoded, receiving both a SMART-Mk sample barcode and Illumina barcodes. TruSeq adapter sequences along with Illumina sample barcodes were introduced in two successive PCR steps. The TCR alpha and beta cDNA libraries were sequenced on the Illumina HiSeq platform using custom primers. From the authors' description of their analysis: MiGEC was used to process raw reads and extract unique molecular identifiers, and MiXCR was used to find CDR3 positions. For each individual, recombination models were inferred using an EM algorithm with the repgenHMM and IGoR tools. Shared clonotype analysis was performed with the tcR package in R, normalizing sharing by the product of cloneset sizes. To study raw recombination free of thymic and clonal selection effects, out-of-frame nonproductive sequences were analyzed. TCRdb reran the public reads through fastp at Q25 and MiXCR, keeping productive beta chains. When rows share a CDR3 protein, they turn into one entry using the most common DNA and genes. TCRdb's processing, not the authors' own work, is the source of the V and J calls. The sample yields hundreds of thousands of distinct CDR3 sequences; roughly 18% were counted once. Around 13% of the sample rests with the top ten.

CDR1 and CDR2, per the germline V gene (reference sequence), are SEHNR and FQNEAQ. The CDR3 measures 15 amino acids from cysteine to phenylalanine. Only the CDR3 region is kept as DNA, spanning 45 bases read in frame from base 1. The V end gives up 3 bases and the J end 2 bases, leaving 7 bases in the junction not matched to a gene. Every donor in the study was a healthy Caucasian. Three pairs of female monozygotic twins, all aged about 18 to 29 years, made up the twin cohort. RNA for TCR libraries was isolated from peripheral blood mononuclear cells. The same specimen was also included in a second study, on T cells expressing NK-cell markers. The second investigation adds: About eight donors provided sorted CD3+CD56+NKG2C+, CD3+CD56+NKG2C- and CD3+CD56-NKG2C+ T-cell subsets, whose TCR beta-chain repertoires were profiled. Among the eight sequenced donors, seven were HCMV-seropositive and one was HCMV-seronegative. To restrict sorting to alphabetaTCR-expressing T cells, an anti-gammadeltaTCR antibody was added in several experiments. For 5 or 6 donors, the dominant CD3+CD56+NKG2C+ clonotypes were among the top 10 CD8+ clonotypes and accounted for about 1.0-7.0% of CD8+ T cells. Those dominant clonotypes were again the most abundant among CD3+CD56-NKG2C+ cells in four donors, at about 25-65%. Whether the expanded NKG2C-expressing T cell clones were specific for HCMV antigens was left unclear. Randomly selected healthy volunteers, three men and five women, were used as the eight sequenced donors. HCMV-specific IgG was detected in serum with a commercial ELISA kit to determine HCMV serostatus. Bulk peripheral blood T-cell repertoires were additionally sequenced from unsorted PBMC for over 5 donors. MIGEC handled demultiplexing of the reads and grouping by UMI, while MiTCR was used to assemble and quantify clonotypes. To remove erroneous sequences, TCR cDNA sequences were retained only when supported by two or more reads. The tcR package was used for downstream repertoire analysis, with clonotypes matched between fractions based on CDR3 nucleotide sequence plus V segment. VDJmatch was used to annotate antigen specificity against VDJdb, with one amino acid substitution in CDR3 allowed.

The receptor was isolated from a woman between 18 and 29 years old in good health. Specimen: PBMCs. This chain is built from TRBV7-9 and TRBJ2-7, and 7 junction bases match TRBD2. The CDR3 is CASSFGGSLTYEQYF. The DNA sequence is given as TGTGCCAGCAGCTTTGGCGGGAGCCTGACCTACGAGCAGTACTTC.